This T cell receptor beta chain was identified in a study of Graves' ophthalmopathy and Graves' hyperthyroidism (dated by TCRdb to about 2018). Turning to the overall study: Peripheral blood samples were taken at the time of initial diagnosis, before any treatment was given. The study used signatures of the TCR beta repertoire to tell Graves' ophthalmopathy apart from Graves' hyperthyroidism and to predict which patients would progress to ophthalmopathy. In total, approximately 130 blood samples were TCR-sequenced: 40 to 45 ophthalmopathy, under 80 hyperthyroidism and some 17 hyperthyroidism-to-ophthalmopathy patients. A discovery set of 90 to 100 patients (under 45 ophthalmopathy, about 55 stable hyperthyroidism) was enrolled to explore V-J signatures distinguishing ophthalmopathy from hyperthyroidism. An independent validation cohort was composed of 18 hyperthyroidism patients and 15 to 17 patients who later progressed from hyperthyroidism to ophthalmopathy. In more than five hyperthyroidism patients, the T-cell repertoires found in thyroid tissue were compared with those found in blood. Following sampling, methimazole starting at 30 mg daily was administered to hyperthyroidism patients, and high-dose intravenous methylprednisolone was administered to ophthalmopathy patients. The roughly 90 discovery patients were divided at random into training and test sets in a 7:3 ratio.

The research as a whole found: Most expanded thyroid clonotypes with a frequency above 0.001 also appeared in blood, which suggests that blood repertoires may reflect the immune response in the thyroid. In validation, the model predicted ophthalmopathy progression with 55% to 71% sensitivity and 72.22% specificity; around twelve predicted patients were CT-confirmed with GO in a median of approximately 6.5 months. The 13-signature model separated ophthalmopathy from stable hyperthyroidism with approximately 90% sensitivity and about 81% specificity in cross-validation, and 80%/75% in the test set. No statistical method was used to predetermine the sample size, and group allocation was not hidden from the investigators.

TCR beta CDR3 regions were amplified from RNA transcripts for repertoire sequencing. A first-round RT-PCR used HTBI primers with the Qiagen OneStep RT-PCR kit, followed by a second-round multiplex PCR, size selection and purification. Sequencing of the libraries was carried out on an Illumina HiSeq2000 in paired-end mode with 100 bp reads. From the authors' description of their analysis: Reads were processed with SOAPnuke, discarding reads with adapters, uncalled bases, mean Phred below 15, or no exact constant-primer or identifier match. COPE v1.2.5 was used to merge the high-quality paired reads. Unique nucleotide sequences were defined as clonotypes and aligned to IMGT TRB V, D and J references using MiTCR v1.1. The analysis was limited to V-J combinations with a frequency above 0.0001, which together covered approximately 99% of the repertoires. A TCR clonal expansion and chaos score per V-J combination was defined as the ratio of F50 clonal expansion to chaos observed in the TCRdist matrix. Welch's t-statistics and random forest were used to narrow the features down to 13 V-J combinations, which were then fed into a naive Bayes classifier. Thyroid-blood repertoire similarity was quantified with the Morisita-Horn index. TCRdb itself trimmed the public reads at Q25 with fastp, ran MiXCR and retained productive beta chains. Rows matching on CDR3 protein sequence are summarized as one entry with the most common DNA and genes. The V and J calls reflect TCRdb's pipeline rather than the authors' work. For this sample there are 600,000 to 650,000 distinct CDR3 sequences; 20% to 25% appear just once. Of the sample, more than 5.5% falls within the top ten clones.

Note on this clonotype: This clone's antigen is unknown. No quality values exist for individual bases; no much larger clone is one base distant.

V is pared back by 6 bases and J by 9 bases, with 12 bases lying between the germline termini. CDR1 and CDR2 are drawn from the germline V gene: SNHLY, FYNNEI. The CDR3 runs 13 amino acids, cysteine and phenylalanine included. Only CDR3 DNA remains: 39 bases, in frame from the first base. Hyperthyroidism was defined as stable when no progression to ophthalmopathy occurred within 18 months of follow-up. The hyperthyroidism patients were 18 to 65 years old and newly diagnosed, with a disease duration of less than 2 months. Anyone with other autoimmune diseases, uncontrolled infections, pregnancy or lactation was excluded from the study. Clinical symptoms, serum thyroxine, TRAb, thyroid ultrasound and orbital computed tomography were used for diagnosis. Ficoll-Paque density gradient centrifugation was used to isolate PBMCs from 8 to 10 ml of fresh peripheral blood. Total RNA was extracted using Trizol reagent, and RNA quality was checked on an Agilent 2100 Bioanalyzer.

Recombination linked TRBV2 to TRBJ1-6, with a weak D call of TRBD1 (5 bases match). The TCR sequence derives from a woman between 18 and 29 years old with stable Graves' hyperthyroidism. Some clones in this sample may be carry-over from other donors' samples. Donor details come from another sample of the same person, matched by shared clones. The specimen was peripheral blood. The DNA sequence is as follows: TGTGCCAGCAGGGGAGGGGTCGCTTCACCCCTCCACTTT. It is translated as CASRGGVASPLHF.